This T cell receptor beta chain was profiled in a study of brain T cells in children with intractable seizures. The study, taken as a whole, reports: Pre-surgery blood may have been undersampled, hiding some clones.

The CDR3 totals 14 residues. The V segment lost 3 bases and the J segment 2 bases; nucleotides outside the gene matches: 4. CDR1 SGHDT and CDR2 YYEEEE come from the germline V gene. Libraries were prepared by immunoSEQ multiplex PCR; TCRdb keeps only in-frame clonotypes and omits some of them. The sample shows around 340,000 clones, about 94% of them seen only once. Indicated time point: blood from clinic visit 5 months post-surgery; TSC patient then seizure free. Only cases whose brain tissue showed the highest T cell transcript signatures were sequenced. Notes on this clone: Its antigen is still unknown.

This material consisted of peripheral blood, taken around 5 months after surgery. The origin of this receptor is a boy in the first two years of life with tuberous sclerosis and intractable seizures. The rearrangement links TRBV5-6 to TRBJ1-2; TRBD1 aligns across 7 bases. This CDR3 is CASSWQQGNYGYTF. DNA for the CDR3: TGTGCCAGCAGCTGGCAACAGGGGAACTATGGCTACACCTTC.